This T cell receptor beta chain stems from a study of T-cell reconstitution after alpha-beta-depleted transplantation in children. General observations from the study: At one year after transplant, newly produced T cells mostly accounted for T-cell counts and diversity. The study reportedly traced alpha-beta T cells about two months after transplant to several hundred expanded graft clones.

Unique molecular identifiers were incorporated during preparation of the TCRbeta library. From the PCR reads, TCRdb called clonotypes with MiXCR, one entry per CDR3 protein. The profile shows 500,000 or so distinct CDR3 sequences, roughly 10% of them singletons. This clonotype occurred a few times. Its specificity is unknown. The CDR3 is 13 amino acids. Germline-derived CDR1 and CDR2 are ENHRY and SYGVKD. Trimming took 6 bases from V and 5 from J, leaving 11 bases between them. Sequencing was performed on PBMCs, mostly from graft donor cells, taken 180 days after TCRalphabeta/CD19-depleted stem cell transplant. The receptor was derived from a female patient between 2 and 15 years old who had a stem cell transplant for aplastic anemia, so the T cells may come from the graft donor. The rearrangement joins TRBV10-3 to TRBJ1-5, with D possibly matching TRBD1 (5 bases). The CDR3 here is CAISAGTDQPQHF. The CDR3 DNA reads TGTGCCATCAGCGCCGGGACGGATCAGCCCCAGCATTTT.